The 5 T cell receptor beta chains listed next were all sequenced from one sample in a study of shared clonotypes between healthy human individuals. Clones were read by immunoSEQ multiplex PCR, and TCRdb kept only the in-frame ones, dropping some. The sample has more than 2 million clones, 80% to 95% seen once. Only CD45RO-negative cells positively selected for CCR7 counted as naive CD8 cells, so terminally differentiated effector memory CD45RA+ cells were excluded. The specimen was naive CD8+ T cells from PBMCs. The receptors stem from a man aged 18-30 years in good health. Some clones in this sample may be carry-over from other donors' samples.

Remarks on this clone: The sample has other DNA sequences that encode this CDR3 too. The rearrangement joins TRBV5-6 to TRBJ1-3; D call uncertain. CDR3 size: 14 residues. Trimming shortened V by 0 bases and J by 1 base, and 5 bases separated the two germline ends. The germline V gene has CDR1 SGHDT and CDR2 YYEEEE. CDR3 in DNA: TGTGCCAGCAGCTTGGGTGTTTCTGGAAACACCATATATTTT. As protein: CASSLGVSGNTIYF.

The chain recombines TRBV5-4 with TRBJ1-1; D ambiguous. In germline, CDR1 is SGHNT, CDR2 YYREEE (reference sequence). CDR3 length equals 12 residues. Trimming cost V 3 bases and J 5 bases, with 8 bases left between them. CDR3 DNA: TGTGCCAGCAGCTATTTTGGGACTGAAGCTTTCTTT. Translating it yields CASSYFGTEAFF.

This clone has a single count. V is TRBV30 and J is TRBJ2-7; no firm D call. The V end was cut by 4 bases, the J end by 3 bases, with 16 bases between. Germline loops: CDR1 GTSNPN, CDR2 SVGIG (reference sequence). The length of the CDR3 is 14 residues. For the CDR3, the DNA is TGTGCCTGGACTACCGCTACCGACAACTACGAGCAGTACTTC. It translates to CAWTTATDNYEQYF.

The chain has TRBV9 and TRBJ1-1, with 7 bases that match TRBD1. Per the germline V gene, CDR1 is SGDLS and CDR2 is YYNGEE. Trimming at V came to 5 bases and at J to 0 bases, leaving 4 bases not matched to a gene. The CDR3 extends over 14 amino acids. CDR3 bases: TGTGCCAGCAGAGCAGGGGGGCTGAACACTGAAGCTTTCTTT. It encodes CASRAGGLNTEAFF.

The V call is TRBV7-9, the J call TRBJ1-4; tentative D call: TRBD1 (5 bases). V lost 6 bases to trimming and J lost 6 bases, with 17 bases between them. The CDR3 covers 15 residues. Per germline, CDR1 SEHNR and CDR2 FQNEAQ (reference sequence). The CDR3 DNA follows: TGTGCCAGCAGTACAAGGGAGGGGCGGGATGAAAAACTGTTTTTT. It translates to CASSTREGRDEKLFF.